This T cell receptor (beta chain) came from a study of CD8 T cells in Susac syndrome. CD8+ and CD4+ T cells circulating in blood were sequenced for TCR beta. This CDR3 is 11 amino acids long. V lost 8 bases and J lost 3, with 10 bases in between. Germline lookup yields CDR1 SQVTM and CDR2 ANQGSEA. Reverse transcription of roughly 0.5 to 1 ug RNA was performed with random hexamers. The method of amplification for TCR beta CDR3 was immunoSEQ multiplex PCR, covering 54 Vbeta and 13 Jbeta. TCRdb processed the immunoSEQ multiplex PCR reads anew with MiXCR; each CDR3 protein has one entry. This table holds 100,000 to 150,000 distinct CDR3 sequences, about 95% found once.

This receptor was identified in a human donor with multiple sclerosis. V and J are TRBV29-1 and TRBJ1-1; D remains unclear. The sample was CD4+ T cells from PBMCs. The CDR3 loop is CSIGRDTEAFF. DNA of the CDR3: TGCAGCATTGGGAGGGACACTGAAGCTTTCTTT.